This T cell receptor (beta chain) stems from a study of early T cells in non-severe SARS-CoV-2 infection. For the study at large: Chains were unpaired, as sequencing was done on bulk RNA from unsorted whole blood.

This clonotype was observed at least ten times. V trimming: 1 base; J trimming: 1 base; junction bases outside the gene matches: 0. The CDR3 loop spans 15 amino acids. Germline loops: CDR1 SGHTA, CDR2 FQGTGA. The library protocol tagged individual cDNA molecules with unique molecular identifiers. TCRdb called the 5' RACE reads again in MiXCR, with one record for every CDR3 protein. This sample yields fewer than 35,000 distinct CDR3 sequences, of which 9% are seen a single time; less than 15% belongs to the top ten. Material: whole blood. The TCR sequence derives from an adult who was a healthcare worker with PCR-confirmed SARS-CoV-2 infection or an uninfected control (not recorded which). V usage is TRBV7-3 and J usage is TRBJ2-3; 9 bases align to TRBD2. The CDR3 nucleotides are TGTGCCAGCAGCTTAAGGACTAGCGGCACAGATACGCAGTATTTT. Encoded protein: CASSLRTSGTDTQYF. The whole variable domain, remainder taken from reference TRBV7-3 and TRBJ2-3, is GAGVSQTPSNKVTEKGKYVELRCDPISGHTALYWYRQSLGQGPEFLIYFQGTGAADDSGLPNDRFFAVRPEGSVSTLKIQRTERGDSAVYLCASSLRTSGTDTQYFGPGTRLTVL.